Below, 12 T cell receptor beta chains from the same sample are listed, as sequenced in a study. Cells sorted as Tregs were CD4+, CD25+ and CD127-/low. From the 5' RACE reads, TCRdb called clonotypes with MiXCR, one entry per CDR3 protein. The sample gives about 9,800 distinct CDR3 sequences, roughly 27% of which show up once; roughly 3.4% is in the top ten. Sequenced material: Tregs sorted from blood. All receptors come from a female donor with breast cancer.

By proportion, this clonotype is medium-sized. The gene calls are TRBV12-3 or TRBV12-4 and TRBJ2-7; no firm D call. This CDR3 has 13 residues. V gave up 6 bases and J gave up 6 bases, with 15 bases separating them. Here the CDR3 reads CASSHPSLSEQYF. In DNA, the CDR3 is TGTGCCAGCAGCCACCCGAGTCTGAGCGAGCAGTACTTC.

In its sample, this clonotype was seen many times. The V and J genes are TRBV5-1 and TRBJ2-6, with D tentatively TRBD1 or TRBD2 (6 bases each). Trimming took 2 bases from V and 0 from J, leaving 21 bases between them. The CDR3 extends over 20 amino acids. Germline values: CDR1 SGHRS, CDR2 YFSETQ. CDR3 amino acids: CASSLNGGGRFSSGANVLTF. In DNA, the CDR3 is TGCGCCAGCAGCTTAAACGGTGGGGGGCGTTTTAGCTCTGGGGCCAACGTCCTGACTTTC.

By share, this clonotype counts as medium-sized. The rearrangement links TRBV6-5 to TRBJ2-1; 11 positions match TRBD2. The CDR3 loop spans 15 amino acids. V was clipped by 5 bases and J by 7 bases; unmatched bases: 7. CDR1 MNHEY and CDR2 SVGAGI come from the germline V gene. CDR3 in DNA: TGTGCCAGCAGTCCACTGACTAGCGGGAAGAATGAGCAGTTCTTC. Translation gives CASSPLTSGKNEQFF.

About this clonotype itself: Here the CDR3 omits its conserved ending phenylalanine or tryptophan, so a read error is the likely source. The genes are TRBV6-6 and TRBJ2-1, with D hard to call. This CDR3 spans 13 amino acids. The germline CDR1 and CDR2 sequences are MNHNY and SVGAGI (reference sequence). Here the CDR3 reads CASSYSTLNEQFL. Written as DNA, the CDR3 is TGTGCCAGCAGCTACTCCACTCTCAATGAGCAGTTCTTG.

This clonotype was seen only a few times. CDR3 sequence (DNA): TGTGCCAGCAGTCATCGACAGGGGGTGAACACTGAAGCTTTCTTT. Translating gives CASSHRQGVNTEAFF. This chain uses TRBV27 with TRBJ1-1, with 9 bases lining up with TRBD1. CDR1 MNHEY and CDR2 SMNVEV come from the germline V gene (reference sequence). The V gene end was trimmed by 5 bases and the J gene end by 0 bases; junction bases not matched to a gene: 4. The CDR3 runs 15 residues.

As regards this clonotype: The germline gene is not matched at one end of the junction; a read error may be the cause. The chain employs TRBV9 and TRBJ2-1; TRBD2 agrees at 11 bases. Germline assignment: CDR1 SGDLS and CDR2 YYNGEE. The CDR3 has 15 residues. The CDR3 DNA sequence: TGTGCCAGCGGCGTAATAGCGGGAGGGCACAATGAGCAGTTCTTC. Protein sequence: CASGVIAGGHNEQFF.

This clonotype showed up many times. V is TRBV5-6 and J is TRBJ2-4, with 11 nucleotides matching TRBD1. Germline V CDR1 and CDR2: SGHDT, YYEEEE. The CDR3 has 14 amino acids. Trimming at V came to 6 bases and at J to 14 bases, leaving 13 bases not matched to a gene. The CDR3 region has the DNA TGTGCCAGCAATCGGTGGGACAGGGGGTCGTCGAAGTACTTC. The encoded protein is CASNRWDRGSSKYF.

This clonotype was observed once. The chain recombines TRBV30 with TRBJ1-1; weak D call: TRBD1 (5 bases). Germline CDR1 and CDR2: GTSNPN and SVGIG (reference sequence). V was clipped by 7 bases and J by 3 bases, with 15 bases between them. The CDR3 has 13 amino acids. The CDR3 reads CALIRGDDTEAFF. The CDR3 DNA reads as TGTGCCTTAATCCGGGGGGACGACACTGAAGCTTTCTTT.

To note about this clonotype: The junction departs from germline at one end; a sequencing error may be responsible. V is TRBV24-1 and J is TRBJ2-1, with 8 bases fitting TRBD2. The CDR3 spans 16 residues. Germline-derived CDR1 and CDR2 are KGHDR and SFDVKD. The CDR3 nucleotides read TGTGTCACCAGTGATATTCAAGCGGGAGTATCCAATGAGCAGTTCTTC. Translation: CVTSDIQAGVSNEQFF.

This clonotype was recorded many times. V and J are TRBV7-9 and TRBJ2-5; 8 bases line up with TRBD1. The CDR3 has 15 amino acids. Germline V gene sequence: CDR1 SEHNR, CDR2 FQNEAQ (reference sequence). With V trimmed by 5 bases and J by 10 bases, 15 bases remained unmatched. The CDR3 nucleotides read TGTGCCAGCAGCCGTCCCGGGACAGGCGACCTGGGCCAGTACTTC. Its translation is CASSRPGTGDLGQYF.

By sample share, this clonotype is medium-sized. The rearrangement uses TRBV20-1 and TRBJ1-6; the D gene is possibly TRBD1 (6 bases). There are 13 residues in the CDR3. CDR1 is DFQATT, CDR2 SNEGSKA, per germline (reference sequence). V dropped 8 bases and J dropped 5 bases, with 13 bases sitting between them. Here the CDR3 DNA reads TGCAGTCCGACCGGGACAAATAATTCACCCCTCCACTTT. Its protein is CSPTGTNNSPLHF.

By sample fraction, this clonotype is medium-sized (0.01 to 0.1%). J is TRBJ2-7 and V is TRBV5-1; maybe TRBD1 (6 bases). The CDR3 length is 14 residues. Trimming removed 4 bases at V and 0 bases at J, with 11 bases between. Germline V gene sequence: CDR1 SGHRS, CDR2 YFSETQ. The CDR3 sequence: CASSQRQASYEQYF. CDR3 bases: TGCGCCAGCAGCCAGCGACAGGCCTCCTACGAGCAGTACTTC.